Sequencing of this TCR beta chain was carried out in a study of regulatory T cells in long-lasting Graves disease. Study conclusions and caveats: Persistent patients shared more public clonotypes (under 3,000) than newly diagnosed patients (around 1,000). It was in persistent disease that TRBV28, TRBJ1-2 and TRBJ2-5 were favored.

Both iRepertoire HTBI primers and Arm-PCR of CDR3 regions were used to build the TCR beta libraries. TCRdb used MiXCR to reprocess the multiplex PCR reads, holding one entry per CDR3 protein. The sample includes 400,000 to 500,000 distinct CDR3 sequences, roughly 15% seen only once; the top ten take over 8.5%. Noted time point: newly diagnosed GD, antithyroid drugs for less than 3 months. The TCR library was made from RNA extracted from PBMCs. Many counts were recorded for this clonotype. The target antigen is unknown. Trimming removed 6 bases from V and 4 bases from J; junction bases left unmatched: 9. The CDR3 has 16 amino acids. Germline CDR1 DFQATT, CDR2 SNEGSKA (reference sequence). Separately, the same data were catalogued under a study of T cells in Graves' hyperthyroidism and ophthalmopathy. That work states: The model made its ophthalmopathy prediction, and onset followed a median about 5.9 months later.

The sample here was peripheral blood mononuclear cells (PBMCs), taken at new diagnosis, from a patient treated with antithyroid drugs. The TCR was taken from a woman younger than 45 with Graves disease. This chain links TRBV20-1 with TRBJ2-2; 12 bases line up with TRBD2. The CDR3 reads CSARTSGTWGTGELFF. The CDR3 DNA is TGCAGTGCAAGGACTAGCGGGACATGGGGCACCGGGGAGCTGTTTTTT.